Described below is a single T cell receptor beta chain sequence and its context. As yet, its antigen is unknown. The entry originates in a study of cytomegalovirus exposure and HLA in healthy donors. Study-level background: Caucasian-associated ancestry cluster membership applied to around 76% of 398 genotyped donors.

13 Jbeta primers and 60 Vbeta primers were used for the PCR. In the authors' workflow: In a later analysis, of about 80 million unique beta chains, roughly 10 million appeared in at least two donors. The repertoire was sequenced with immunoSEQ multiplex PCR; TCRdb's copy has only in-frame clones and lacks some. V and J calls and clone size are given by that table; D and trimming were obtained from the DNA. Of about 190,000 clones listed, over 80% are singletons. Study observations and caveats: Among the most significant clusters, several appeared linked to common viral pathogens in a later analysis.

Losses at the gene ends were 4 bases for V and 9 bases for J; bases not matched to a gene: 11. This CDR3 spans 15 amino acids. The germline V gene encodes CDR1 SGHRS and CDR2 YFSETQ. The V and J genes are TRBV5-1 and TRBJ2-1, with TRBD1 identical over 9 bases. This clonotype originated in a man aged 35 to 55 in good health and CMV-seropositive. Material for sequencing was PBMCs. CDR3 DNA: TGCGCCAGCAGCGTAGCCCCGGGACAGGGAATTGAGCAGTTCTTC. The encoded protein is CASSVAPGQGIEQFF.